A single sample is the source of the 13 T cell receptor beta chains below, sequenced in a study of T cells in Graves' hyperthyroidism and ophthalmopathy. The investigators amplified TCR beta CDR3 regions from RNA transcripts. Using the HTBI primer set, a first-round RT-PCR was run on the TCR CDR3. TCRdb redid the calling of the multiplex PCR reads with MiXCR, one entry per CDR3 protein. The sample has hundreds of thousands of distinct CDR3 sequences; 15% to 20% are singletons. Input material: blood. The receptor source for this set is a man aged 35-49 years with Graves' ophthalmopathy.

Ten or more counts support this clonotype. The V gene is TRBV7-2, the J gene TRBJ2-7; TRBD2 matches at 7 bases. CDR3 length: 15 residues. Germline assignment: CDR1 SGHTA and CDR2 FQGNSA. The J segment lost 3 bases and the V segment lost 3 bases, leaving 8 bases of the junction unmatched. The CDR3 spells CASSLEGLVVYEQYF. In nucleotides, the CDR3 is TGTGCCAGCAGCTTGGAAGGACTAGTTGTCTACGAGCAGTACTTC. The full variable domain, with the rest looked up from reference TRBV7-2 and TRBJ2-7, is GAGVSQSPSNKVTEKGKDVELRCDPISGHTALYWYRQSLGQGLEFLIYFQGNSAPDKSGLPSDRFSAERTGGSVSTLTIQRTQQEDSAVYLCASSLEGLVVYEQYFGPGTRLTVT.

This clonotype was detected ten times or more. The rearrangement uses TRBV11-2 and TRBJ2-3, with no clear D. The CDR3 contains 15 residues. V was cut by 3 bases and J by 4 bases, with 14 bases left in between. CDR1 and CDR2 from the germline V gene are SGHAT and FQNNGV. For the CDR3, the DNA is TGTGCCAGCAGCTTCTTAGAAAGGGATGCAGATACGCAGTATTTT. Residues: CASSFLERDADTQYF.

Only a few counts were recorded for this clonotype. The CDR3 coding sequence is TGTGCCAGCAGCTTAGCAGCGCGGTGGGTCCGGCAGTTCTTC. It translates to CASSLAARWVRQFF. V gene TRBV7-2 combines with J gene TRBJ2-1; no firm D call. The CDR3 extends over 14 amino acids. Germline values: CDR1 SGHTA, CDR2 FQGNSA. Trimming took 0 bases from V and 12 from J, leaving 15 bases between them.

This clonotype was detected ten times or more. V and J are TRBV18 and TRBJ2-5; D ambiguous. Trimming left V 1 base short and J 2 bases short, with 11 bases between. CDR3 size: 15 residues. Germline loops: CDR1 KGHSH, CDR2 LQKENI. CDR3 sequence reads: CASSPRNSFQETQYF. The CDR3 region has the DNA TGTGCCAGCTCACCACGGAATTCCTTTCAAGAGACCCAGTACTTC.

The chain has TRBV6-1 and TRBJ2-3; 7 nucleotides agree with TRBD2. The CDR3 is 18 amino acids. The V gene end was trimmed by 8 bases and the J gene end by 1 base; junction bases not matched to a gene: 18. Germline V gene data show CDR1 as MNHNS and CDR2 as SASEGT. In nucleotides, the CDR3 is TGTGCCAGCGGCCCCCTTAGACTAGCCGGACGGGGCACAGATACGCAGTATTTT. This sequence encodes CASGPLRLAGRGTDTQYF.

This clonotype was seen repeatedly, ten times or more. The genes are TRBV7-8 and TRBJ1-1; D not certain. The germline V gene encodes CDR1 SGHVS and CDR2 FQNEAQ. CDR3 size: 15 residues. Trimming took off 2 bases at V and 0 bases at J, with 10 bases between the two ends. The CDR3 reads CASSLKLGLNTEAFF. The CDR3 DNA is TGTGCCAGCAGCTTAAAGCTAGGGTTGAACACTGAAGCTTTCTTT.

V and J are TRBV7-9 and TRBJ2-7, with 11 positions matching TRBD1. V shed 5 bases, J shed 1 base, and the junction held 4 bases outside the gene matches. The germline V gene encodes CDR1 SEHNR and CDR2 FQNEAQ (reference sequence). The CDR3 covers 15 residues. CDR3 in amino acids: CASSKGQGGSYEQYF. The DNA for the CDR3 is TGTGCCAGCAGCAAGGGACAGGGGGGTTCCTACGAGCAGTACTTC.

This clonotype appeared many times. The rearrangement joins TRBV3-1 to TRBJ2-4, with a tentative D call TRBD2 (5 bases). This CDR3 is 15 amino acids long. CDR1 is LGHDT, CDR2 YNNKEL, per germline (reference sequence). The V gene lost 0 bases and the J gene lost 3 bases, with 9 bases spanning the gap. The CDR3 reads CASSQDWESKNIQYF. In DNA, the CDR3 is TGTGCCAGCAGCCAAGATTGGGAGAGCAAAAACATTCAGTACTTC.

With regard to this clonotype: This may stem from a read error, because a much larger clone lies one nucleotide away. It is likely a read error, because the conserved phenylalanine at the end of the CDR3 is missing. The V and J genes are TRBV28 and TRBJ2-1; 7 bases match TRBD1. CDR3 length equals 14 residues. V lost 5 bases to trimming and J lost 3 bases; unmatched junction nucleotides: 4. Germline-derived CDR1 and CDR2 are MDHEN and SYDVKM. The CDR3 nucleotides read TGTGCCAGCAGTCATGGACAGGTCTACAATGAGCAGTTCCTC. It translates to CASSHGQVYNEQFL.

This clonotype was counted between two and nine times. V is TRBV20-1 and J is TRBJ1-5; 9 positions agree with TRBD1. Germline V gene sequence: CDR1 DFQATT, CDR2 SNEGSKA (reference sequence). CDR3 length equals 19 residues. Trimming cost V 4 bases and J 1 base; bases outside gene matches: 17. CDR3 DNA: TGCAGTGCTAAAACCAACTGGGTCGGGACAGGGACGAGCAATCAGCCCCAGCATTTT. Translated: CSAKTNWVGTGTSNQPQHF.

V is TRBV2 and J is TRBJ2-3; perhaps D is TRBD1 or TRBD2 (6 bases each). Germline CDR1 is SNHLY and CDR2 is FYNNEI. The CDR3 runs to 18 residues. Between the trimmed V and J ends, which lost 7 bases and 1 base, there was a span of 24 bases. Here the CDR3 reads CASTQKSGGPGGTDTQYF. CDR3 in DNA: TGTGCCAGCACTCAGAAATCCGGGGGCCCGGGGGGCACAGATACGCAGTATTTT.

The chain employs TRBV7-3 and TRBJ2-5; TRBD1 matches at 11 bases. Per germline, CDR1 SGHTA and CDR2 FQGTGA. The V segment lost 2 bases and the J segment 4 bases; nucleotides outside the gene matches: 3. The CDR3 spans 15 residues. The CDR3 coding sequence is TGTGCCAGCAGCTTATCGGGACAGGGGGGAGAGACCCAGTACTTC. Its translation is CASSLSGQGGETQYF.

This clonotype showed up many times. V usage is TRBV2 and J usage is TRBJ2-2; D may be TRBD1 (5 bases). The CDR3 consists of 13 residues. Germline V gives CDR1 SNHLY, CDR2 FYNNEI. Between the trimmed V and J ends, which lost 6 bases and 8 bases, there was a span of 13 bases. The CDR3 protein is CASRQASGGELFF. The CDR3 region has the DNA TGTGCCAGCAGACAGGCATCGGGTGGGGAGCTGTTTTTT.